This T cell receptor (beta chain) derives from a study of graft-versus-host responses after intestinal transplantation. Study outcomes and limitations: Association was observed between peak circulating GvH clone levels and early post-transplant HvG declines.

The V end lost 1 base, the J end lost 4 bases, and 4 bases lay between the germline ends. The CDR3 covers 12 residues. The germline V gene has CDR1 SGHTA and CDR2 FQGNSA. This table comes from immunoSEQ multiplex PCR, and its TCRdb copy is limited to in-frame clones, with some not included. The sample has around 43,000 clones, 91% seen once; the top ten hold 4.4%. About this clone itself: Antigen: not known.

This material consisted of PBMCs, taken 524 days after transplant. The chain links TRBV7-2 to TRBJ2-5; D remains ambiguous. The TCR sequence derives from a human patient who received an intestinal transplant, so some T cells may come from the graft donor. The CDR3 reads CASSLDRETQYF. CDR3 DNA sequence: TGTGCCAGCAGCTTAGACAGAGAGACCCAGTACTTC. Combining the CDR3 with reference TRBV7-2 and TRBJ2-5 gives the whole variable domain GAGVSQSPSNKVTEKGKDVELRCDPISGHTALYWYRQSLGQGLEFLIYFQGNSAPDKSGLPSDRFSAERTGGSVSTLTIQRTQQEDSAVYLCASSLDRETQYFGPGTRLLVL.